This T cell receptor (beta chain) was sequenced for a study of vaccination effects on CD4 cells after COVID-19. Overall study: Researchers obtained post-vaccine samples at a median of 72 days past the second dose.

Study results and caveats: Vaccine- and infection-induced clones showed marked clonal contraction late following vaccination.

The germline gives CDR1 LNHDA, CDR2 SQIVND (reference sequence). This CDR3 is 15 amino acids long. The ends lost 6 bases at V and 11 bases at J; junction bases unmatched: 7. Following culture for around 10 days, CD4+ T cells were isolated. According to PCR results, the person was infected with SARS-CoV-2 between March and December 2020. BNT162b2 vaccine or mRNA-1273 vaccine was given to participants in two doses. On day 3 and again on day 7, half the medium was replaced with IL-2 medium. Judged by abundance, this clone is medium-sized (0.01 to 0.1%). Antigen specificity is unknown. The protocol was immunoSEQ multiplex PCR, while the TCRdb copy is restricted to in-frame clones and leaves out a portion. The data contain 45,000 to 55,000 clones, around 74% of them singletons.

Sequenced here: CD4+ T cells from PBMCs cultured without peptide, sampled after COVID-19 vaccination. This clonotype was obtained from a human donor who had a prior SARS-CoV-2 infection. This rearrangement joins TRBV19 to TRBJ2-1; TRBD2 aligns across 16 bases. The DNA of the CDR3 is TGTGCCAGTAGCACCGGGACTAGCGGGGGGGGGAAGCAGTTCTTC. It is translated as CASSTGTSGGGKQFF.